This T cell receptor beta chain stems from a study of blood T cell repertoires in COVID-19. The CDR3 consists of 13 residues. Germline CDR1 is LGHDT and CDR2 is YNNKEL (reference sequence). V was trimmed by 4 bases and J by 9 bases, leaving 10 bases between them. Produced via immunoSEQ multiplex PCR; TCRdb's table is partial and in-frame only. The data contain about 220,000 clones, more than 65% of them singletons. Sequences were obtained from peripheral blood. V usage is TRBV3-1 (or the pseudogene TRBV3-2) and J usage is TRBJ1-6; D call uncertain. This clonotype was obtained from an elderly woman with acute or convalescent COVID-19. The DNA of the CDR3 is TGTGCCAGCAGCCGAACCGAGATTTCACCCCTCCACTTT. This sequence encodes CASSRTEISPLHF.